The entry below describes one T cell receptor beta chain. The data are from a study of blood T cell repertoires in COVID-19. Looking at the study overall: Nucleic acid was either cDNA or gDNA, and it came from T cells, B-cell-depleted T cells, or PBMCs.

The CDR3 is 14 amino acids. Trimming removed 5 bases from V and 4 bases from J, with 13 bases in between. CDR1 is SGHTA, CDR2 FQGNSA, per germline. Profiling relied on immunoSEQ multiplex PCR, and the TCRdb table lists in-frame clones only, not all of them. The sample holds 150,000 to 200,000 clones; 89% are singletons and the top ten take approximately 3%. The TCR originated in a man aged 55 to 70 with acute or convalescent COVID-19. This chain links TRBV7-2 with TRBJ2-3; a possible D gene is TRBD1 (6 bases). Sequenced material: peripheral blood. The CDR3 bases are TGTGCCAGCAGCCCCCGCACAGGGCCAGATACGCAGTATTTT. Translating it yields CASSPRTGPDTQYF.